Here is one T cell receptor beta chain with its context. What it binds is not known. This sample was included in a study of blood T cells in healthy people across ages. Study observations and caveats: The diversity estimates, figures obtained from one million T cells, were considered underestimates.

A second PCR, run for roughly 7 to 11 cycles, used a sample-barcoded 5' primer plus a J-beta primer mix. Researchers report that each sample yielded at least 2.5 million CDR3-containing paired-end reads. TCRdb fed the 5' RACE reads into MiXCR, producing one record per CDR3 protein. Of over a million distinct CDR3 sequences listed, about 23% were seen once; the top ten hold around 0.75%. The V gene's germline CDR1 is MDHEN and CDR2 SYDVKM. The CDR3 is made up of 14 amino acids. Trimming took 4 bases from V and 4 from J; bases not matched to a gene: 4. This same sample was also part of a study on T cells of mothers and their children.

Sequencing used blood. The V and J genes are TRBV28 and TRBJ2-7; 10 bases map to TRBD1. The origin of this receptor is a girl aged 2-9 years in good health. CDR3 nucleotides: TGTGCCAGCAGTTGGCGGACAGGGGGGTACGAGCAGTACTTC. It translates to CASSWRTGGYEQYF. Complete variable domain (other parts from reference TRBV28 and TRBJ2-7): DVKVTQSSRYLVKRTGEKVFLECVQDMDHENMFWYRQDPGLGLRLIYFSYDVKMKEKGDIPEGYSVSREKKERFSLILESASTNQTSMYLCASSWRTGGYEQYFGPGTRLTVT.